These 18 T cell receptor beta chains were sequenced from one sample in a study of blood T cell repertoires in COVID-19. The table came from immunoSEQ multiplex PCR; TCRdb's copy has only in-frame clones and leaves some out. The sample comprises about 250,000 clones, 88% of which are singletons, and roughly 0.8% rests with the top ten. Input material: peripheral blood. The receptors here all came from a woman in her 30s with acute or convalescent COVID-19.

This clone was counted only a few times. This chain uses TRBV6-4 with TRBJ1-5, with D unclear. CDR3 size: 13 residues. Germline V lookup: CDR1 MRHNA, CDR2 SNTAGT. The V gene lost 10 bases and the J gene lost 5 bases, with 15 bases spanning the gap. CDR3 protein: CATYTRFDQPQHF. The CDR3 region has the DNA TGTGCCACCTACACTAGGTTCGATCAGCCCCAGCATTTT.

This clone was seen only once. V gene TRBV7-9 combines with J gene TRBJ2-2; the D gene is possibly TRBD1 (6 bases). The CDR3 has 16 residues. CDR1 is SEHNR and CDR2 is FQNEAQ in the germline V gene (reference sequence). Trimming cost V 0 bases and J 5 bases, with 13 bases left between them. The CDR3 DNA reads as TGTGCCAGCAGCTTAGCACAGGGATTCGGGACCGGGGAGCTGTTTTTT. Translation: CASSLAQGFGTGELFF.

The V call is TRBV19, the J call TRBJ2-7; D unresolved. The length of the CDR3 is 14 residues. Trimming stripped 5 bases from V and 5 bases from J, with 16 bases between. Germline CDR1 LNHDA, CDR2 SQIVND (reference sequence). CDR3 in amino acids: CASSATTTTDEQYF. CDR3 coding DNA: TGTGCCAGTAGTGCTACAACTACAACCGACGAGCAGTACTTC.

J is TRBJ1-3 and V is TRBV7-2; a weak D match, TRBD1 (5 bases). The CDR3 is made up of 17 amino acids. The V gene lost 1 base and the J gene lost 3 bases, with 16 bases spanning the gap. The germline CDR1 and CDR2 sequences are SGHTA and FQGNSA. This CDR3 reads CASSLGGTGSVGNTIYF. DNA of the CDR3: TGTGCCAGCAGCTTAGGTGGGACTGGCAGCGTTGGAAACACCATATATTTT.

Notes on this clone: In the same sample, other DNA sequences code for this CDR3. The V call is TRBV11-2, the J call TRBJ2-7; D is ambiguous. The V gene lost 3 bases and the J gene lost 0 bases, with 6 bases spanning the gap. The CDR3 has 13 residues. CDR1 and CDR2 from the germline V gene are SGHAT and FQNNGV. This chain's CDR3 is CASSLSSSYEQYF. CDR3 coding DNA: TGTGCCAGCAGCTTGTCGAGCTCCTACGAGCAGTACTTC.

The chain joins TRBV6-5 to TRBJ1-4, with D uncertain. V shed 5 bases and J shed 8 bases, with 12 bases lying between them. Per the germline V gene, CDR1 is MNHEY and CDR2 is SVGAGI. This CDR3 contains 13 residues. CDR3: CASSTTLGEKLFF. CDR3 nucleotides: TGTGCCAGCAGTACTACCCTCGGGGAAAAACTGTTTTTT.

To note about this clone: Within the sample, other DNA sequences also encode this same CDR3. This chain joins TRBV5-4 and TRBJ2-2; D is possibly TRBD1 (6 bases). This CDR3 is 15 amino acids long. Germline V gene lookup returns CDR1 SGHNT and CDR2 YYREEE (reference sequence). V gave up 0 bases and J gave up 4 bases, with 10 bases separating them. The CDR3 region is CASSLVQGSTGELFF. The CDR3 nucleotides are TGTGCCAGCAGCTTGGTACAGGGTTCCACCGGGGAGCTGTTTTTT.

The J gene is TRBJ2-7, the V gene TRBV11-3; the match to TRBD1 covers 7 bases. The CDR3 loop spans 16 amino acids. In germline, CDR1 is SGHNT, CDR2 YENEEA. V gave up 3 bases and J gave up 2 bases; unmatched junction bases: 10. The DNA of the CDR3 is TGTGCCAGCAGCTTCGACTTACCGGGACAGCCCTACGAGCAGTACTTC. It translates to CASSFDLPGQPYEQYF.

J is TRBJ2-2 and V is TRBV7-3; 9 nucleotides line up with TRBD2. With V trimmed by 5 bases and J by 4 bases, 5 bases remained unmatched. The germline CDR1 and CDR2 sequences are SGHTA and FQGTGA. The CDR3 totals 15 residues. The CDR3 coding sequence is TGTGCCAGCAGCACCACTAGCGGGCCCACCGGGGAGCTGTTTTTT. This sequence encodes CASSTTSGPTGELFF. Full variable domain (missing parts from reference TRBV7-3 and TRBJ2-2): GAGVSQTPSNKVTEKGKYVELRCDPISGHTALYWYRQSLGQGPEFLIYFQGTGAADDSGLPNDRFFAVRPEGSVSTLKIQRTERGDSAVYLCASSTTSGPTGELFFGEGSRLTVL.

V and J are TRBV6-5 and TRBJ2-7, with D perhaps TRBD2 (6 bases). V lost 7 bases and J lost 2, with 15 bases in between. The germline gives CDR1 MNHEY, CDR2 SVGAGI. This CDR3 comprises 14 residues. CDR3 in amino acids: CASKGLQSTYEQYF. The CDR3, as DNA: TGTGCCAGCAAGGGACTTCAAAGCACCTACGAGCAGTACTTC.

This chain connects TRBV19 to TRBJ2-7, with 7 bases aligning to TRBD2. CDR1 LNHDA and CDR2 SQIVND come from the germline V gene (reference sequence). V lost 5 bases to trimming and J lost 6 bases; unmatched junction nucleotides: 10. CDR3 length equals 14 residues. The CDR3 loop is CASSLASGGREQYF. The CDR3 nucleotides are TGTGCCAGTAGTTTGGCTAGCGGAGGACGCGAGCAGTACTTC.

The rearrangement links TRBV4-3 to TRBJ2-2; TRBD2 agrees at 9 bases. The ends lost 0 bases at V and 5 bases at J; junction bases unmatched: 13. CDR1 is LGHNA, CDR2 YSLEER, per germline. The CDR3 totals 19 residues. The CDR3 DNA is TGCGCCAGCAGCCAAGATCTGGGTAGGCTAGCGGGAAAAACCGGGGAGCTGTTTTTT. Translated: CASSQDLGRLAGKTGELFF.

V gene TRBV29-1 combines with J gene TRBJ2-1, with TRBD2 matching over 8 bases. Trimming at V came to 5 bases and at J to 9 bases, leaving 12 bases not matched to a gene. The CDR3 consists of 14 residues. Germline CDR1 SQVTM, CDR2 ANQGSEA. The CDR3 region is CSVRPGLGDGEQFF. CDR3 bases: TGCAGCGTTCGCCCGGGACTAGGGGACGGTGAGCAGTTCTTC.

The chain couples TRBV12-5 to TRBJ2-5; the D gene is possibly TRBD2 (5 bases). The CDR3 sequence is 11 residues long. CDR1 LGHNT and CDR2 FRNRAP come from the germline V gene. Trimming took off 5 bases at V and 10 bases at J, with 11 bases between the two ends. In DNA form, the CDR3 reads TGTGCTAGTGGTCTAGGACTCGGCCAGTACTTC. This translates into CASGLGLGQYF.

J is TRBJ1-1 and V is TRBV9, with D maybe TRBD1 (6 bases). The germline V gene encodes CDR1 SGDLS and CDR2 YYNGEE. This CDR3 is 13 amino acids long. V was clipped by 0 bases and J by 10 bases, with 13 bases between them. In DNA, the CDR3 is TGTGCCAGCAGCGTAGCGTTGGGAGGGGGAGCTTTCTTT. Amino acids: CASSVALGGGAFF. Complete variable domain (other parts from reference TRBV9 and TRBJ1-1): DSGVTQTPKHLITATGQRVTLRCSPRSGDLSVYWYQQSLDQGLQFLIQYYNGEERAKGNILERFSAQQFPDLHSELNLSSLELGDSALYFCASSVALGGGAFFGQGTRLTVV.

The V gene is TRBV29-1, the J gene TRBJ2-1; 7 positions agree with TRBD2. There are 13 residues in the CDR3. Germline V gene data show CDR1 as SQVTM and CDR2 as ANQGSEA. V dropped 8 bases and J dropped 5; count of bases not matched to a gene: 9. CDR3 DNA: TGCAGCCCCCTACTAGCGCGGAACAATGAGCAGTTCTTC. This translates into CSPLLARNNEQFF.

This chain joins TRBV9 and TRBJ1-2, with 7 bases aligning to TRBD1. The V gene end was trimmed by 3 bases and the J gene end by 6 bases; junction bases not matched to a gene: 8. Germline-derived CDR1 and CDR2 are SGDLS and YYNGEE. This CDR3 is built from 14 residues. The CDR3 nucleotides read TGTGCCAGCAGCGCGAGAACAGGGGTAGATGGCTACACCTTC. Amino acids: CASSARTGVDGYTF.

The chain employs TRBV27 and TRBJ1-6, with TRBD1 matching over 7 bases. The V gene's germline CDR1 is MNHEY and CDR2 SMNVEV (reference sequence). Trimming took 7 bases from V and 0 from J; bases not matched to a gene: 9. This CDR3 region has 17 residues. For the CDR3, the DNA is TGTGCCAGCATTCCGACAGGGCGGAGCTCCTATAATTCACCCCTCCACTTT. Its translation: CASIPTGRSSYNSPLHF.